This is a list of T cell receptor beta chains from one sample in a study of tumor T cells in aggressive B-cell lymphoma. Generated by immunoSEQ multiplex PCR, the TCRdb table keeps only in-frame clones and is missing some. The sample shows roughly 4,500 clones, over 75% of them seen only once. Sequencing was done on a sample of tumor tissue. These receptors all stem from an adult with diffuse large B cell lymphoma. Each CDR3 is given with its conserved first and last residue. The D gene is left open where the match is weak. Size tells how often a clone was seen (once, few, many) or the class of an expanded clone, and some rows leave it out.

abundance	d_gene	v_gene	j_gene	CDR3aa	CDR3nt
.	.	TRBV7-9	TRBJ2-7	CASSLEREQYF	TGTGCCAGCAGCTTAGAGCGCGAGCAGTACTTC
.	.	TRBV7-6	TRBJ2-3	CASSLVGRSTDTQYF	TGTGCCAGCAGCTTAGTAGGGAGGAGCACAGATACGCAGTATTTT
.	.	TRBV5-1	TRBJ2-1	CASMIGTGSYNEQFF	TGCGCCAGCATGATCGGGACTGGCTCCTACAATGAGCAGTTCTTC
.	.	TRBV6-5	TRBJ1-1	CASSYGGEGTEAFF	TGTGCCAGCAGTTACGGGGGGGAAGGGACTGAAGCTTTCTTT
.	.	TRBV10-3	TRBJ2-3	CAISRGGSTDTQYF	TGTGCCATCAGTCGAGGGGGAAGCACAGATACGCAGTATTTT
.	.	TRBV5-1	TRBJ2-5	CASSITGSGKTQYF	TGCGCCAGCAGCATTACAGGGTCGGGGAAGACCCAGTACTTC
once	TRBD1	TRBV7-9	TRBJ2-2	CASVRDRNTGELFF	TGTGCCAGCGTCCGGGACAGAAACACCGGGGAGCTGTTTTTT
.	.	TRBV5-1	TRBJ2-7	CASSLRAAADTYEQYF	TGCGCCAGCAGCTTGCGGGCGGCGGCGGACACCTACGAGCAGTACTTC
once	.	TRBV7-8	TRBJ1-6	CASSLAGRNLISPLHF	TGTGCCAGCAGCTTAGCCGGCAGGAATCTTATTTCACCCCTCCACTTT
large	TRBD2	TRBV13	TRBJ2-1	CASSSGLAGDYSYNEQFF	TGTGCCAGCAGTAGCGGACTAGCGGGGGACTACTCCTACAATGAGCAGTTCTTC
.	.	TRBV9	TRBJ2-4	CASSVVEPLAKNIQYF	TGTGCCAGCAGCGTAGTGGAGCCCCTAGCCAAAAACATTCAGTACTTC
few	.	TRBV18	TRBJ2-7	CASSPTGNSYEQYF	TGTGCCAGCTCTCCGACAGGAAACTCCTACGAGCAGTACTTC
.	TRBD1	TRBV6-5	TRBJ1-2	CASRPGQVFYGYTF	TGTGCCAGCAGGCCCGGACAGGTTTTCTATGGCTACACCTTC
.	.	TRBV15	TRBJ1-5	CATSRDSRANQPQHF	TGTGCCACCAGCAGAGATAGCAGGGCTAATCAGCCCCAGCATTTT
.	.	TRBV6-1	TRBJ1-1	CASIGGTEAFF	TGTGCCAGCATCGGAGGAACTGAAGCTTTCTTT
.	.	TRBV9	TRBJ1-3	CASSAVGLSGNTIYF	TGTGCCAGCAGCGCAGTTGGCCTCTCTGGAAACACCATATATTTT
.	.	TRBV30	TRBJ1-1	CAWSQGGEAFF	TGTGCCTGGAGCCAGGGCGGTGAAGCTTTCTTT
.	.	TRBV19	TRBJ2-7	CASSIGDRGYEQYF	TGTGCCAGTAGTATTGGGGACCGGGGGTACGAGCAGTACTTC
.	.	TRBV15	TRBJ1-2	CATSRATPNYGYTF	TGTGCCACCAGCAGGGCGACACCAAACTATGGCTACACCTTC
.	TRBD1	TRBV5-1	TRBJ1-6	CASSPGTGGNSPLHF	TGCGCCAGCAGCCCCGGGACAGGGGGGAATTCACCCCTCCACTTT